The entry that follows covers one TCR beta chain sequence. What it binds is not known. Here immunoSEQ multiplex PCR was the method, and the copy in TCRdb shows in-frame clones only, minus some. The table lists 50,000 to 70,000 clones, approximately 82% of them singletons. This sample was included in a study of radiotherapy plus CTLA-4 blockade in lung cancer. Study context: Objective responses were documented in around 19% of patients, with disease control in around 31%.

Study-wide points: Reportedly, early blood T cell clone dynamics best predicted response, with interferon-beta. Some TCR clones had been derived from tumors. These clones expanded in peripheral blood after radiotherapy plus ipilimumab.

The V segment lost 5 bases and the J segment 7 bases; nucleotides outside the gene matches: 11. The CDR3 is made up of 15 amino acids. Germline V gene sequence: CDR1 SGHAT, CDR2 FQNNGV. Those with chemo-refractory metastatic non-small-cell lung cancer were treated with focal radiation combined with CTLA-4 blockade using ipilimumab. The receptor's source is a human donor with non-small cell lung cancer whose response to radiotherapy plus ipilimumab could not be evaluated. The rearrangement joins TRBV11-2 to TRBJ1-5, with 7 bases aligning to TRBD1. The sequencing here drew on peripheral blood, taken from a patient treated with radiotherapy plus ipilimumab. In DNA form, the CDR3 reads TGTGCCAGCAGCCTTGAGGGGGCAGGCGGACAGCCCCAGCATTTT. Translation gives CASSLEGAGGQPQHF.